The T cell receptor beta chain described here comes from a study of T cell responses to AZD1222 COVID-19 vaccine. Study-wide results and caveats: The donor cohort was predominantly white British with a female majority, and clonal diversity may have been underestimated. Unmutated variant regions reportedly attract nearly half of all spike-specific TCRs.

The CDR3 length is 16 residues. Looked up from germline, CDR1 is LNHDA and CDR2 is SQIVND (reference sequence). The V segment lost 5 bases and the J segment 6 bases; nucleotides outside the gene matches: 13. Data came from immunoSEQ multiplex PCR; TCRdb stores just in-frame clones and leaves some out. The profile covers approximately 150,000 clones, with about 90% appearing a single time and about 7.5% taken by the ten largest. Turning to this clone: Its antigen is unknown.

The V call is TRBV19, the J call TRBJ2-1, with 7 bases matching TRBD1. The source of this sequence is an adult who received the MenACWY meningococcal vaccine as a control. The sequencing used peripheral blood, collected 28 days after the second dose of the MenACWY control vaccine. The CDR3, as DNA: TGTGCCAGTAGTCTATCTCGACAGGGAAGGAGCAATGAGCAGTTCTTC. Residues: CASSLSRQGRSNEQFF. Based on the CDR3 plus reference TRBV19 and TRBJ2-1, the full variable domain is DGGITQSPKYLFRKEGQNVTLSCEQNLNHDAMYWYRQDPGQGLRLIYYSQIVNDFQKGDIAEGYSVSREKKESFPLTVTSAQKNPTAFYLCASSLSRQGRSNEQFFGPGTRLTVL.